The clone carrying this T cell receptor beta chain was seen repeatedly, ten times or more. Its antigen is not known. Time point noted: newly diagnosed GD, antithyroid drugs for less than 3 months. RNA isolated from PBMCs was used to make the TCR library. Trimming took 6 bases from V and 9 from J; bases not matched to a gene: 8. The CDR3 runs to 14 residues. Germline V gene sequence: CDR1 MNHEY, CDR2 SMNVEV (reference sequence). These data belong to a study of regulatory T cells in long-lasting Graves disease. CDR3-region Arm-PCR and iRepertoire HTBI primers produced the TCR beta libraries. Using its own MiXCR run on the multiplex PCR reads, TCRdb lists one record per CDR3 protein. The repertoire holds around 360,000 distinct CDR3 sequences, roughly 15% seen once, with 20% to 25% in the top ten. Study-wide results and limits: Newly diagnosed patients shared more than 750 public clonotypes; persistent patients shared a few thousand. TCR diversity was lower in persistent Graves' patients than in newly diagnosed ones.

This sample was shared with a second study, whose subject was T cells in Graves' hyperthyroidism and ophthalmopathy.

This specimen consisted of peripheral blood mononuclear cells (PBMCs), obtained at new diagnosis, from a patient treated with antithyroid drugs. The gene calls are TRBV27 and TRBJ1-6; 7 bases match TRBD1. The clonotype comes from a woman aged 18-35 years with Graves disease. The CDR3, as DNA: TGTGCCAGCAGCCCACAGGGGCACGGTTCACCCCTCCACTTT. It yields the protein CASSPQGHGSPLHF.